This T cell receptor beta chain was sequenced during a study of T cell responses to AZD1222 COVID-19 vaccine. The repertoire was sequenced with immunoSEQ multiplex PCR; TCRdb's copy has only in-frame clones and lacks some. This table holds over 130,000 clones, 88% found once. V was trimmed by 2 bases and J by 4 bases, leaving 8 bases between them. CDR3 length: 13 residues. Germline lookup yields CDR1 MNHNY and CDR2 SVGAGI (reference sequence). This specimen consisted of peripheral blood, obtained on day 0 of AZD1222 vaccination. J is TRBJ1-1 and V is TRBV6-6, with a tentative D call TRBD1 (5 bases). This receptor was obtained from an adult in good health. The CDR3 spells CASSYGGSTEAFF. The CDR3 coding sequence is TGTGCCAGCAGTTACGGGGGAAGCACTGAAGCTTTCTTT.